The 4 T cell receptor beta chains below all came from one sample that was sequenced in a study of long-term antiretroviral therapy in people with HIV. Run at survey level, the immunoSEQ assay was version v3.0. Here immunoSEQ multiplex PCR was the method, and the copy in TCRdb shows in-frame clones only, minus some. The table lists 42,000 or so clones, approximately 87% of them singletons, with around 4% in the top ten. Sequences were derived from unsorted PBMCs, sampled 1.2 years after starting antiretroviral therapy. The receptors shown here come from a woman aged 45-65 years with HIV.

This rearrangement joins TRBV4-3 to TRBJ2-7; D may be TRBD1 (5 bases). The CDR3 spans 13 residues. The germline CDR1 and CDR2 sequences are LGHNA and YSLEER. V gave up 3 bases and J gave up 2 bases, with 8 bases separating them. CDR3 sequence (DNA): TGCGCCAGCAGCCAGACAGTGACCTACGAGCAGTACTTC. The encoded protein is CASSQTVTYEQYF.

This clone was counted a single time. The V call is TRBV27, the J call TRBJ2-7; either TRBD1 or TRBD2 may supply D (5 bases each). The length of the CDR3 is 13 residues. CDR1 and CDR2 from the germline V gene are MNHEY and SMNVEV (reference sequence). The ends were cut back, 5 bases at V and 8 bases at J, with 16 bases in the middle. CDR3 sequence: CASSPGTASKQYF. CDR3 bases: TGTGCCAGCAGTCCCGGGACGGCCTCAAAGCAGTACTTC.

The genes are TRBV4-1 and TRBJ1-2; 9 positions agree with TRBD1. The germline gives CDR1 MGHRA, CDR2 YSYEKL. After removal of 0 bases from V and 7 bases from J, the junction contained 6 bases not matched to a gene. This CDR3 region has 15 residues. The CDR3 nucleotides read TGCGCCAGCAGCCAAGACCGGGACAGGGTAGTTGGCTACACCTTC. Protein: CASSQDRDRVVGYTF.

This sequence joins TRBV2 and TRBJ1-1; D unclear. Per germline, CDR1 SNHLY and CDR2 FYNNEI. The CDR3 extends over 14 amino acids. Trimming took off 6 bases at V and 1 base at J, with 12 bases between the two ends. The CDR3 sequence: CASRVQFGNTEAFF. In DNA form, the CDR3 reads TGTGCCAGCAGGGTCCAGTTCGGGAACACTGAAGCTTTCTTT.